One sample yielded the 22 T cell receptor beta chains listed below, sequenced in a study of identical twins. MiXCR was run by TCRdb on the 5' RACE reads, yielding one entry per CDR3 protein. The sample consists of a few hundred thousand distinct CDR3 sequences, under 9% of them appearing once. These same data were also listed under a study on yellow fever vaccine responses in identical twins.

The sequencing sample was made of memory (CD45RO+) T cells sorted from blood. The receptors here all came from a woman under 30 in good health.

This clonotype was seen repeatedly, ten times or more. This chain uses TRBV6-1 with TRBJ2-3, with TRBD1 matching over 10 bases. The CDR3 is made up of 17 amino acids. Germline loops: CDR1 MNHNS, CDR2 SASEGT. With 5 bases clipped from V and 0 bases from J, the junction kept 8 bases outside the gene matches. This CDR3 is CASSTTPGQGSTDTQYF. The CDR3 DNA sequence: TGTGCCAGCAGTACCACGCCGGGACAGGGGAGCACAGATACGCAGTATTTT.

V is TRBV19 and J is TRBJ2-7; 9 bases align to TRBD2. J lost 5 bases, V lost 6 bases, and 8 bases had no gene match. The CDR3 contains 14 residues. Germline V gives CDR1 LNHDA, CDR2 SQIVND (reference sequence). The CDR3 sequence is CASRNSGSSHEQYF. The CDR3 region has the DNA TGTGCCAGTAGAAATAGCGGGAGTTCCCACGAGCAGTACTTC. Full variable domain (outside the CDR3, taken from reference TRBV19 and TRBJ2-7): DGGITQSPKYLFRKEGQNVTLSCEQNLNHDAMYWYRQDPGQGLRLIYYSQIVNDFQKGDIAEGYSVSREKKESFPLTVTSAQKNPTAFYLCASRNSGSSHEQYFGPGTRLTVT.

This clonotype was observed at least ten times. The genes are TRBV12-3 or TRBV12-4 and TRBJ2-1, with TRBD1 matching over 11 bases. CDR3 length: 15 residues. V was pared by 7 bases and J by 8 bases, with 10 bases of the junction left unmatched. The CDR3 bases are TGTGCCAGCACTCCCGGACAGGGGGCTTATGATGAGCAGTTCTTC. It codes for CASTPGQGAYDEQFF.

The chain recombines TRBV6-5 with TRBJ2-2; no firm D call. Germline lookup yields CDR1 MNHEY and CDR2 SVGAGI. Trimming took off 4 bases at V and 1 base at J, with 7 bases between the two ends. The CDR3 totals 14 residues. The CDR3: CASSWLQNTGELFF. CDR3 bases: TGTGCCAGCAGTTGGCTACAGAACACCGGGGAGCTGTTTTTT.

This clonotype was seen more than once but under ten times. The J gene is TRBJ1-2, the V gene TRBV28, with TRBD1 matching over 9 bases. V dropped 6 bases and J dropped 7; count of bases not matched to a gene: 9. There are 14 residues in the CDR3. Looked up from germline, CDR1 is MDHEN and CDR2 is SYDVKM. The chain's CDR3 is CASRQGARGSGYTF. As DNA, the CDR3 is TGTGCCAGCAGACAGGGGGCAAGGGGGTCTGGCTACACCTTC.

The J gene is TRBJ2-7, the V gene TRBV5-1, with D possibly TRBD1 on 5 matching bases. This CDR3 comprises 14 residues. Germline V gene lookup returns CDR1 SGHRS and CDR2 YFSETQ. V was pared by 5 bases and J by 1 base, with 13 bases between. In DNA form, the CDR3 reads TGCGCCAGCAGGAACCGACAGATGTCCTACGAGCAGTACTTC. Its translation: CASRNRQMSYEQYF.

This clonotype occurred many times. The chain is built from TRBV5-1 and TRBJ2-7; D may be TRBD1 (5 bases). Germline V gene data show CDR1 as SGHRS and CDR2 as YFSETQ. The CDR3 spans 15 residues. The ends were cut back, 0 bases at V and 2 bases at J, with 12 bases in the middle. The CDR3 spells CASSLAGHDTYEQYF. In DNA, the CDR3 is TGCGCCAGCAGCTTGGCCGGACACGATACCTACGAGCAGTACTTC. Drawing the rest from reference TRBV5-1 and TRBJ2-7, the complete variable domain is KAGVTQTPRYLIKTRGQQVTLSCSPISGHRSVSWYQQTPGQGLQFLFEYFSETQRNKGNFPGRFSGRQFSNSRSEMNVSTLELGDSALYLCASSLAGHDTYEQYFGPGTRLTVT.

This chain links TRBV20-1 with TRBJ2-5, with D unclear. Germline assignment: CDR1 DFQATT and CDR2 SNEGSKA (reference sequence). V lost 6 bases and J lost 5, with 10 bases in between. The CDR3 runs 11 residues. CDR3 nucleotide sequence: TGCAGTGCCCCCTTCCTCGAGACCCAGTACTTC. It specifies CSAPFLETQYF.

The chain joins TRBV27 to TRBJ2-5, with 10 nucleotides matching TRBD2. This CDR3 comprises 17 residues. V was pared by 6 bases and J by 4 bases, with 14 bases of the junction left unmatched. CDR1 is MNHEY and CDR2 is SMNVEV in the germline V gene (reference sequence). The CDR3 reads CASRKTSGNFRGETQYF. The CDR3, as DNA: TGTGCCAGCAGGAAAACTAGCGGGAATTTTCGCGGAGAGACCCAGTACTTC.

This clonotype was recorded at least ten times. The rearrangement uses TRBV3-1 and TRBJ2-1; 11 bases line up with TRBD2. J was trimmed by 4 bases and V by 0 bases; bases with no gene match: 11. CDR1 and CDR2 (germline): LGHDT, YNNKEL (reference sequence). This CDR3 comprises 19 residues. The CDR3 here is CASSQDTPGLAGSYNEQFF. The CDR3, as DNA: TGTGCCAGCAGCCAAGATACCCCTGGACTAGCGGGCTCTTACAATGAGCAGTTCTTC.

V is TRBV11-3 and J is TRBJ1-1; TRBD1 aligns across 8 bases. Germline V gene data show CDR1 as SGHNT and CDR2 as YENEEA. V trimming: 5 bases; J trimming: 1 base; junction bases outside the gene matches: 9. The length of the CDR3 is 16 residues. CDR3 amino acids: CASSPTRTGWNTEAFF. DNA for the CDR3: TGTGCCAGCAGCCCCACGCGGACAGGGTGGAACACTGAAGCTTTCTTT.

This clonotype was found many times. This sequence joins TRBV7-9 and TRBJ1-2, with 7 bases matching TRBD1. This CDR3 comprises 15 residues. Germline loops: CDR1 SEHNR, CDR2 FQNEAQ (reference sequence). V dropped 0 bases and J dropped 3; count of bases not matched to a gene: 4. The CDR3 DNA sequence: TGTGCCAGCAGCTTAGCGGTAGGGACAGACTATGGCTACACCTTC. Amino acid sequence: CASSLAVGTDYGYTF.

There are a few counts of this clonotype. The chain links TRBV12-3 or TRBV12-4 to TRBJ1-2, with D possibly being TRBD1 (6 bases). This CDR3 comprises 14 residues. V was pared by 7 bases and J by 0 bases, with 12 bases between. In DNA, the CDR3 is TGTGCCAGCACCCCGGACAGAGCTAACTATGGCTACACCTTC. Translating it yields CASTPDRANYGYTF.

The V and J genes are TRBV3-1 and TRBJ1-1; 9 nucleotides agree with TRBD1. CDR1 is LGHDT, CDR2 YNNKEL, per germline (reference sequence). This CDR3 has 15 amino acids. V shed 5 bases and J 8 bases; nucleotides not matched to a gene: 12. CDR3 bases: TGTGCCAGCAGCAAACAACCCGGGACAGGGTCAGAAGCTTTCTTT. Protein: CASSKQPGTGSEAFF.

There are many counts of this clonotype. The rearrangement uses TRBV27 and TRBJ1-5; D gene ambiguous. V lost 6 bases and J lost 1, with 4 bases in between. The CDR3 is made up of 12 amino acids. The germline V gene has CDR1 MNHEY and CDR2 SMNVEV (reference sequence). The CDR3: CASRTSNQPQHF. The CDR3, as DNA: TGTGCCAGCAGGACAAGCAATCAGCCCCAGCATTTT.

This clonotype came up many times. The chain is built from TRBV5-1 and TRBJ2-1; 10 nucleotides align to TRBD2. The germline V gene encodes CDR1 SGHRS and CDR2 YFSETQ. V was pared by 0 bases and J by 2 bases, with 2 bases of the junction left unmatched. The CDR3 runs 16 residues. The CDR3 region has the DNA TGCGCCAGCAGCTTGGCTAGCGGGGGCCCCTACAATGAGCAGTTCTTC. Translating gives CASSLASGGPYNEQFF.

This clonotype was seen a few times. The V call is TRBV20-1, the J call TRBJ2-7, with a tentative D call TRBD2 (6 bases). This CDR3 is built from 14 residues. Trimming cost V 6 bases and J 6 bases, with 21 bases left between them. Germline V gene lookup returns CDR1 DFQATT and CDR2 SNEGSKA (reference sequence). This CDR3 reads CSANDYGGISEQYF. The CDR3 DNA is TGCAGTGCGAACGACTATGGCGGGATCTCCGAGCAGTACTTC.

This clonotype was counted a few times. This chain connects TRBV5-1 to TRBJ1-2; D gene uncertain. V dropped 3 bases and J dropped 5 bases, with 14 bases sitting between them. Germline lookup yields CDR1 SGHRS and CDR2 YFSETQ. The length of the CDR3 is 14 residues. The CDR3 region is CASSSPGLSYGYTF. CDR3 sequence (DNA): TGCGCCAGCAGCTCACCTGGACTCTCTTATGGCTACACCTTC.

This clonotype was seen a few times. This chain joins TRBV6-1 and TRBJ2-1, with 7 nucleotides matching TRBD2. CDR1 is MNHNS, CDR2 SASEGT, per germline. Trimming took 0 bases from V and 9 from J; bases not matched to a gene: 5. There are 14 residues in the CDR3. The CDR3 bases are TGTGCCAGCAGTGAAGCTGGGGGGGGAGGTGAGCAGTTCTTC. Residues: CASSEAGGGGEQFF.

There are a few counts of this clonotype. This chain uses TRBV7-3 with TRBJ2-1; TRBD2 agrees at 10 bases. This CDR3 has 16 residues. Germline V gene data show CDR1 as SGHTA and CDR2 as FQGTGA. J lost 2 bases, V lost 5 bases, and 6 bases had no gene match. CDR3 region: CASSTTLAGAYNEQFF. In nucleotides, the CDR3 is TGTGCCAGCAGCACGACTCTAGCGGGAGCCTACAATGAGCAGTTCTTC.

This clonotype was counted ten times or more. This CDR3 is CASRTPGGPNEQFF. The CDR3 DNA reads TGCGCCAGCAGGACTCCGGGGGGGCCGAATGAGCAGTTCTTC. The chain is built from TRBV5-1 and TRBJ2-1; the match to TRBD2 covers 8 bases. The germline gives CDR1 SGHRS, CDR2 YFSETQ. This CDR3 comprises 14 residues. The ends lost 5 bases at V and 7 bases at J; junction bases unmatched: 8.

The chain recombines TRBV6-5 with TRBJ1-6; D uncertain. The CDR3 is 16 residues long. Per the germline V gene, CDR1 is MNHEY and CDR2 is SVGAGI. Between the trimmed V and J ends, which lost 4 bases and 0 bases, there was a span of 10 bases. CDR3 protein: CASSSSYSSYNSPLHF. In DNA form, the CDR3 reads TGTGCCAGCAGTTCGTCGTATAGCTCCTATAATTCACCCCTCCACTTT.